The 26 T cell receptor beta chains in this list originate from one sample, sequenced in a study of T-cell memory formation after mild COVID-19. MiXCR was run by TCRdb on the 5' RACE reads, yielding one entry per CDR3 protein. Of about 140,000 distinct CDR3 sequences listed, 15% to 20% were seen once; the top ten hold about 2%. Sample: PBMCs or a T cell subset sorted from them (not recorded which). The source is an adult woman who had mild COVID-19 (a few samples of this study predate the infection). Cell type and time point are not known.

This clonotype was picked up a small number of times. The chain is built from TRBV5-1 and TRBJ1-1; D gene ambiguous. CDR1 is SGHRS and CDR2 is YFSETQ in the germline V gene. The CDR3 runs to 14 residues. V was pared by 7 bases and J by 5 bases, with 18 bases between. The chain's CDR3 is CASFGLRRGTEAFF. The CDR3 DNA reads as TGCGCCAGCTTCGGGCTCAGGAGAGGGACTGAAGCTTTCTTT.

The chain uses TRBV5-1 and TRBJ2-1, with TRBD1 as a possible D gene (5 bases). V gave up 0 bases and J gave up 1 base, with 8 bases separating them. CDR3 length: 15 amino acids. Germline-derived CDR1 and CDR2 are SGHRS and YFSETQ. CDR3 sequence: CASSLAAGSYNEQFF. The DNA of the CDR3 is TGCGCCAGCAGCTTGGCCGCAGGGTCCTACAATGAGCAGTTCTTC.

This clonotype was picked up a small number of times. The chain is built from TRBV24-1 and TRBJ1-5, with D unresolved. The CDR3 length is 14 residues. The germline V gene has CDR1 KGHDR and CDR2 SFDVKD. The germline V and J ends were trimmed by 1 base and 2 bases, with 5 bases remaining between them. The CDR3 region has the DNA TGTGCCACCAGTGATTTAAGTGGCAATCAGCCCCAGCATTTT. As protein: CATSDLSGNQPQHF.

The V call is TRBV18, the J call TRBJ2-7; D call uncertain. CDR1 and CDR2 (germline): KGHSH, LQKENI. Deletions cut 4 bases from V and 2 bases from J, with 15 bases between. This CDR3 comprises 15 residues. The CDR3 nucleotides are TGTGCCAGCTCACTGGCATCAGCGAAGACCTACGAGCAGTACTTC. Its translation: CASSLASAKTYEQYF.

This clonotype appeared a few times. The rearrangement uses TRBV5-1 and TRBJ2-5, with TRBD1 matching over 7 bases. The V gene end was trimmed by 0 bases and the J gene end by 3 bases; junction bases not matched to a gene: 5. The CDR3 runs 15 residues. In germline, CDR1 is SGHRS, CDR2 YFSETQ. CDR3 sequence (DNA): TGCGCCAGCAGCTTGGCCAACAGGGGAGAAGAGACCCAGTACTTC. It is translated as CASSLANRGEETQYF.

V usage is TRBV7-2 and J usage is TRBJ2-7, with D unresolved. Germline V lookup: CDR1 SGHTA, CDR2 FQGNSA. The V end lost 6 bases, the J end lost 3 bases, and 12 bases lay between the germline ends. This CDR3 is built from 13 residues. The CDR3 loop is CASSQPQSYEQYF. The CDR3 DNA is TGTGCCAGCAGTCAACCACAGAGCTACGAGCAGTACTTC.

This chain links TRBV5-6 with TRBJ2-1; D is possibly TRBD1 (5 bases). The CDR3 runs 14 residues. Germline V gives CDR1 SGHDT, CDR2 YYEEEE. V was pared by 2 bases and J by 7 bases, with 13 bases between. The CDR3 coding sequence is TGTGCCAGCAGCTTTGCTAGTAACAGGAATGAGCAGTTCTTC. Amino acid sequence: CASSFASNRNEQFF.

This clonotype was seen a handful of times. The CDR3 here is CASSSQGLPQETQYF. CDR3 coding DNA: TGTGCCAGCAGTAGTCAAGGGCTACCACAAGAGACCCAGTACTTC. The chain recombines TRBV12-3 or TRBV12-4 with TRBJ2-5; D call uncertain. The V end lost 5 bases, the J end lost 2 bases, and 15 bases lay between the germline ends. The CDR3 spans 15 residues.

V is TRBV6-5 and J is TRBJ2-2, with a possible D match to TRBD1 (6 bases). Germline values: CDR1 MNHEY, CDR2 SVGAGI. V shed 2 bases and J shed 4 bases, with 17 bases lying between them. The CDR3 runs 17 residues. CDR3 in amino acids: CASSYRPRGLSTGELFF. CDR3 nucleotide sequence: TGTGCCAGCAGTTACAGGCCCAGGGGCTTGAGCACCGGGGAGCTGTTTTTT.

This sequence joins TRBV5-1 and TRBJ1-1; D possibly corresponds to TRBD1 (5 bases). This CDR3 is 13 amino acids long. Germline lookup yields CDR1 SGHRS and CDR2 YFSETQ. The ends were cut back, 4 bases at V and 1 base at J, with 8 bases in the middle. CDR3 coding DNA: TGCGCCAGCAGCACAGGACAGAACACTGAAGCTTTCTTT. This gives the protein CASSTGQNTEAFF.

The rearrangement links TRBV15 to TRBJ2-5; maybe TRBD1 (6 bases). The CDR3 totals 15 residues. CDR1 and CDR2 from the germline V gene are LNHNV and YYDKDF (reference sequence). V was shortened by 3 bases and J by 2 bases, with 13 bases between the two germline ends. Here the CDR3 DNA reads TGTGCCACCAGCAGGGCCGACAGGCAGCAAGAGACCCAGTACTTC. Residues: CATSRADRQQETQYF. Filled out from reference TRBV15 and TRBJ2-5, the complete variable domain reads DAMVIQNPRYQVTQFGKPVTLSCSQTLNHNVMYWYQQKSSQAPKLLFHYYDKDFNNEADTPDNFQSRRPNTSFCFLDIRSPGLGDTAMYLCATSRADRQQETQYFGPGTRLLVL.

The CDR3 loop reads CASSHQGNEQFF. The CDR3 DNA reads as TGCGCCAGCAGTCATCAGGGTAATGAGCAGTTCTTC. V gene TRBV5-1 combines with J gene TRBJ2-1; D is perhaps TRBD1 (5 bases). The CDR3 runs to 12 residues. V shed 5 bases and J shed 7 bases, with 10 bases lying between them. Germline V gives CDR1 SGHRS, CDR2 YFSETQ.

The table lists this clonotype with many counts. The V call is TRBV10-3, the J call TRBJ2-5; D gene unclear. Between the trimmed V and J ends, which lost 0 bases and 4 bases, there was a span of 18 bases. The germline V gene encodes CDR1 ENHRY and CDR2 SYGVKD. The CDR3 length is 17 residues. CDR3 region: CAISESTNTRLGETQYF. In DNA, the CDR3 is TGTGCCATCAGTGAGTCAACTAACACGAGACTTGGAGAGACCCAGTACTTC.

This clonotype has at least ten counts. The CDR3 sequence: CASSFHPGTQYF. The DNA for the CDR3 is TGTGCCAGCAGCTTTCACCCGGGTACGCAGTATTTT. The chain carries TRBV7-2 and TRBJ2-3; D remains unclear. From germline, CDR1 is SGHTA and CDR2 FQGNSA. The CDR3 is 12 residues long. V lost 3 bases, J lost 8 bases, and 9 bases lay in between. The entire variable domain, with the rest obtained from reference TRBV7-2 and TRBJ2-3, is as follows: GAGVSQSPSNKVTEKGKDVELRCDPISGHTALYWYRQSLGQGLEFLIYFQGNSAPDKSGLPSDRFSAERTGGSVSTLTIQRTQQEDSAVYLCASSFHPGTQYFGPGTRLTVL.

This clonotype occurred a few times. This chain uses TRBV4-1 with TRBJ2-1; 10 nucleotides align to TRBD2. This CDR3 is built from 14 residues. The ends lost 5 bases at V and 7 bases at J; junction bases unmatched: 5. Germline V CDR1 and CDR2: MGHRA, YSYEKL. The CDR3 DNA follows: TGCGCCAGCAGCACCCGACTAGCGGGTAATGAGCAGTTCTTC. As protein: CASSTRLAGNEQFF.

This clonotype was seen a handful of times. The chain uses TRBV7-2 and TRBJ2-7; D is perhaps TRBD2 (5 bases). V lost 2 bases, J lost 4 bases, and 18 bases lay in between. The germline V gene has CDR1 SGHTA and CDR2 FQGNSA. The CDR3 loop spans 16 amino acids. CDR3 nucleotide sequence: TGTGCCAGCAGCTTACGAAGCGGAAGCCTCTTTTACGAGCAGTACTTC. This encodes CASSLRSGSLFYEQYF.

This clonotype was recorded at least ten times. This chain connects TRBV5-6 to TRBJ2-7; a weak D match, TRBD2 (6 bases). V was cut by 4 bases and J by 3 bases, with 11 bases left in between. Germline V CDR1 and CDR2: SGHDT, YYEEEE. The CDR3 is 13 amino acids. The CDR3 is CASSRGVNYEQYF. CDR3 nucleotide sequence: TGTGCCAGCAGCCGCGGGGTAAACTACGAGCAGTACTTC.

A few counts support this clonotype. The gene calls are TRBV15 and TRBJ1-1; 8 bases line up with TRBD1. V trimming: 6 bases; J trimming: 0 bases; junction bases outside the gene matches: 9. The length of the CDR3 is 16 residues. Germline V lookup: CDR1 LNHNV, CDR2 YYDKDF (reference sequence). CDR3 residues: CATSPGTGFMNTEAFF. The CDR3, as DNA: TGTGCCACCAGTCCCGGGACAGGCTTTATGAACACTGAAGCTTTCTTT.

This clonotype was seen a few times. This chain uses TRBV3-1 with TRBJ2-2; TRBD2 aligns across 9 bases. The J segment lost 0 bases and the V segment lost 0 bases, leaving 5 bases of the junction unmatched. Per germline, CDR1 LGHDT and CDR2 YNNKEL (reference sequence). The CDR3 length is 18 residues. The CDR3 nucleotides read TGTGCCAGCAGCCAAGATGTTCTAGCGGGGTCGAACACCGGGGAGCTGTTTTTT. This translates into CASSQDVLAGSNTGELFF.

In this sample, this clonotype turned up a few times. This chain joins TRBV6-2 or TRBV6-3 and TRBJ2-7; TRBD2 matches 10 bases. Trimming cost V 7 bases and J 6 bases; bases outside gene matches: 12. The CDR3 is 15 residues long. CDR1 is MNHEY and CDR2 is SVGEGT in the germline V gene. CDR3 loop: CASTERGGLTFEQYF. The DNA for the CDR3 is TGTGCCAGCACAGAGCGGGGGGGCCTAACCTTCGAGCAGTACTTC.

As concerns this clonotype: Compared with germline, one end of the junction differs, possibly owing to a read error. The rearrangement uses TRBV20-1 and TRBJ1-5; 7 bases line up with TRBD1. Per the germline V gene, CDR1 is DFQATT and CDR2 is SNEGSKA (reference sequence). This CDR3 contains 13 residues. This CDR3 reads CSANRGSDQPQHF. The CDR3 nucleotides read TGCAGTGCAAACAGGGGTAGCGATCAGCCCCAGCATTTT.

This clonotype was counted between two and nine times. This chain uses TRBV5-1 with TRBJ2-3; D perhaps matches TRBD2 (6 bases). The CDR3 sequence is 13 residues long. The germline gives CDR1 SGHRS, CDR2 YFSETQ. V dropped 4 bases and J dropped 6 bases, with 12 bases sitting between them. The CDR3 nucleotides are TGCGCCAGCAGCCCGCGGGGTGCGGATACGCAGTATTTT. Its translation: CASSPRGADTQYF.

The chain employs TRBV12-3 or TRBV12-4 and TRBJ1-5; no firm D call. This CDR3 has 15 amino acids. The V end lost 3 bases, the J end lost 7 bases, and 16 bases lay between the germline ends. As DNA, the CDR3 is TGTGCCAGCAGTTTCTCGTTGACCAAGGCACAGCCCCAGCATTTT. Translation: CASSFSLTKAQPQHF.

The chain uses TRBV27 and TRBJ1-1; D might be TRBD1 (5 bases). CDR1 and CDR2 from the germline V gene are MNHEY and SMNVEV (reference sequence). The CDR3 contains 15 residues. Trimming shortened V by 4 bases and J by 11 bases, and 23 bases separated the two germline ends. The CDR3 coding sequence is TGTGCCAGCAGTTCAACCCCCTGGGCGGGGGGTGGTGCTTTCTTT. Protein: CASSSTPWAGGGAFF.

The CDR3 DNA reads TGTGCCAGCAGCTTGGCCCCGGGGGCTGGGACTGAAGCTTTCTTT. Protein product: CASSLAPGAGTEAFF. This chain connects TRBV5-5 to TRBJ1-1; D may be TRBD1 (6 bases). CDR1 and CDR2 (germline): SGHKS, YYEKEE (reference sequence). Between the trimmed V and J ends, which lost 0 bases and 5 bases, there was a span of 14 bases. The CDR3 totals 15 residues. The full variable domain, completed using reference TRBV5-5 and TRBJ1-1, is DAGVTQSPTHLIKTRGQQVTLRCSPISGHKSVSWYQQVLGQGPQFIFQYYEKEERGRGNFPDRFSARQFPNYSSELNVNALLLGDSALYLCASSLAPGAGTEAFFGQGTRLTVV.

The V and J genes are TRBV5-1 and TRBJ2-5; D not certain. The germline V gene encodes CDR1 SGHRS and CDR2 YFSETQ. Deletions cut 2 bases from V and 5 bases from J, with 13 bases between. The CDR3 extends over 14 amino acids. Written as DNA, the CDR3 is TGCGCCAGCAGCTTCGGCGCTCTGGGGGAGACCCAGTACTTC. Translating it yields CASSFGALGETQYF.